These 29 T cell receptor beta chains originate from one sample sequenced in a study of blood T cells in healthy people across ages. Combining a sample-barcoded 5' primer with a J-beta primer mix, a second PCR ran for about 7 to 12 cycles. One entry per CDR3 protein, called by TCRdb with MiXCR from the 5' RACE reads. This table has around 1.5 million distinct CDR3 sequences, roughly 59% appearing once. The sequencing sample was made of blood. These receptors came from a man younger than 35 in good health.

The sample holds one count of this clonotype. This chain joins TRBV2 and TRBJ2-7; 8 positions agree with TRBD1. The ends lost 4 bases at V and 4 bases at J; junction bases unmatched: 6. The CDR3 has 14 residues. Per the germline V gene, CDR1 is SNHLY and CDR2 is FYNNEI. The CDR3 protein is CASSVGQGIYEQYF. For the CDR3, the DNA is TGTGCCAGCAGTGTTGGACAGGGAATTTACGAGCAGTACTTC.

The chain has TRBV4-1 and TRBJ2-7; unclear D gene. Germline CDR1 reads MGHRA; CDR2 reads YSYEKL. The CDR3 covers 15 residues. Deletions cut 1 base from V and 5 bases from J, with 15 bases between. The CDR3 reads CASSQVGGKSHEQYF. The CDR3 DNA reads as TGCGCCAGCAGCCAAGTAGGTGGGAAGTCCCACGAGCAGTACTTC.

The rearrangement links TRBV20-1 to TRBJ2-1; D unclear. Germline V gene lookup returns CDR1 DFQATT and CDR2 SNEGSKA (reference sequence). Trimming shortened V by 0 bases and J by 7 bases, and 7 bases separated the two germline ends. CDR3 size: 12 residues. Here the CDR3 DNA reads TGCAGTGCTAGAGACCCGCCTAATGAGCAGTTCTTC. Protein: CSARDPPNEQFF.

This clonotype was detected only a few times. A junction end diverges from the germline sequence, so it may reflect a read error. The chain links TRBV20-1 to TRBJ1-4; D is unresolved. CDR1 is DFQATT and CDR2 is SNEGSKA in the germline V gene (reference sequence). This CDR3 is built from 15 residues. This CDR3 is CSARGSTQLNEKLFF. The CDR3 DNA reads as TGCAGTGCTAGAGGGTCTACCCAACTGAATGAAAAGCTGTTTTTT.

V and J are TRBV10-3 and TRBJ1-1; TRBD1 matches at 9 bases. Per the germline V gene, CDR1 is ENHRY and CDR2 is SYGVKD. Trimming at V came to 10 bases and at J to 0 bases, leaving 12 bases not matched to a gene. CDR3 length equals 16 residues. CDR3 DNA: TGTGCCACTACACCGGGACAGGGACAATTGAACACTGAAGCTTTCTTT. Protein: CATTPGQGQLNTEAFF.

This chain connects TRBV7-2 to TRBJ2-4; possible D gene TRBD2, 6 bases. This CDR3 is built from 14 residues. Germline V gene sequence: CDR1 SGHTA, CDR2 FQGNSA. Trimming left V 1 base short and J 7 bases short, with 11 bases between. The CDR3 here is CASSLGQSGNIQYF. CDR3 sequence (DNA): TGTGCCAGCAGCTTAGGACAGAGCGGGAACATTCAGTACTTC.

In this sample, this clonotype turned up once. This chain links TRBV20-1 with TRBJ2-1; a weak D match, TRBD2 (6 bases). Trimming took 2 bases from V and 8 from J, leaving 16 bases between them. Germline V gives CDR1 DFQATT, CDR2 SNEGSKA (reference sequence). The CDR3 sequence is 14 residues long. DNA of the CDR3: TGCAGTGCTAGACCAGGAACCTCGGGGGATGAGCAGTTCTTC. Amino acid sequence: CSARPGTSGDEQFF.

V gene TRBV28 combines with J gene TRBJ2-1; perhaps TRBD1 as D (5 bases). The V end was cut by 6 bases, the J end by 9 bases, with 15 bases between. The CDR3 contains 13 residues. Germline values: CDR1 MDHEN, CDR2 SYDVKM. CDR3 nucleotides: TGTGCCAGCAGACAGGACCCCTTTGGTGAGCAGTTCTTC. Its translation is CASRQDPFGEQFF.

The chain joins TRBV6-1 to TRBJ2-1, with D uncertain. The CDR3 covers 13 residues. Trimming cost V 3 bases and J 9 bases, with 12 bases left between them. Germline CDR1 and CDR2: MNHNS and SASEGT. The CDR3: CASSDLVFAEQFF. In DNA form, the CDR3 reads TGTGCCAGCAGTGATTTAGTTTTCGCTGAGCAGTTCTTC.

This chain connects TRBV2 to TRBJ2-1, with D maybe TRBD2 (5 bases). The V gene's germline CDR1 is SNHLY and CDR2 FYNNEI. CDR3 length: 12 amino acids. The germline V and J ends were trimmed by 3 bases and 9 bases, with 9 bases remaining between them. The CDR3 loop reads CASSDQAGEQFF. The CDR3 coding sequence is TGTGCCAGCAGTGACCAGGCGGGTGAGCAGTTCTTC.

The CDR3 here is CASRMDRAFWDEQYF. The CDR3 DNA sequence: TGTGCCAGCAGGATGGACAGGGCGTTTTGGGACGAGCAGTACTTC. The genes are TRBV2 and TRBJ2-5, with 8 bases fitting TRBD1. Matching the DNA end better, TRBJ2-7 makes the J call doubtful. This CDR3 comprises 15 residues. The germline gives CDR1 SNHLY, CDR2 FYNNEI.

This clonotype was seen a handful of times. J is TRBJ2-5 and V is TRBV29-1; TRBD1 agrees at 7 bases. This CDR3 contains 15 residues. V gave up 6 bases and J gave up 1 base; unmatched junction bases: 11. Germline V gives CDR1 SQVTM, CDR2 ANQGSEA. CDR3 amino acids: CSVAETGYFQETQYF. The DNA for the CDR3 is TGCAGCGTGGCTGAGACAGGGTACTTCCAAGAGACCCAGTACTTC.

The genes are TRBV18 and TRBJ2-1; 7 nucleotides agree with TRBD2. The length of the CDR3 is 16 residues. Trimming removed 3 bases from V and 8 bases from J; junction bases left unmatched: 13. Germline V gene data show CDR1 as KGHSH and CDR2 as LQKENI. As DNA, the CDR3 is TGTGCCAGCTCACCGGCCAAACTAGCGTACGATGATGAGCAGTTCTTC. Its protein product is CASSPAKLAYDDEQFF.

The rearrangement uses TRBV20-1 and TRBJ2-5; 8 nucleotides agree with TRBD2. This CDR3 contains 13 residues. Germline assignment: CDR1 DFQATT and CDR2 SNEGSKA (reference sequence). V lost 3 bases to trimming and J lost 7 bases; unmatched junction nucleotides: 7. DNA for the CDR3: TGCAGTGCTAGCGGGGGGGGGCCGGGGACCCAGTACTTC. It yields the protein CSASGGGPGTQYF.

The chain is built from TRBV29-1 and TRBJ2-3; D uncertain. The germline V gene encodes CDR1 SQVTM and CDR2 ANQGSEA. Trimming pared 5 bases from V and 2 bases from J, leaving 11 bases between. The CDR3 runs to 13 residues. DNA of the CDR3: TGCAGCGTTAGGGAATCCCCCACAGATACGCAGTATTTT. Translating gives CSVRESPTDTQYF.

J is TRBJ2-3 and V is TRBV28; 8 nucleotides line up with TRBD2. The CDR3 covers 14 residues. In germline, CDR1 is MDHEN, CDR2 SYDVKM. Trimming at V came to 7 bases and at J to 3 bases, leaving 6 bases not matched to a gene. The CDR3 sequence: CASTGGVGTDTQYF. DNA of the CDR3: TGTGCCAGCACCGGGGGGGTAGGTACAGATACGCAGTATTTT.

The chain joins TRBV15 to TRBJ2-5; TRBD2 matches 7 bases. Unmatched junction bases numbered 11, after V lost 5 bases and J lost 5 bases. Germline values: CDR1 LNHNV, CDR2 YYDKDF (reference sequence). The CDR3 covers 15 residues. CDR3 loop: CATSSRRGTGETQYF. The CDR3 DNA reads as TGTGCCACCAGCTCCCGGCGGGGGACGGGGGAGACCCAGTACTTC.

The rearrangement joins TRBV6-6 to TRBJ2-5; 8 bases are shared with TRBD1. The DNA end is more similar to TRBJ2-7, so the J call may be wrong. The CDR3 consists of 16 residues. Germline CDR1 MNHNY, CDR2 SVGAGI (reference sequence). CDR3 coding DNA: TGTGCCAGCTCCCCAAGGAGGGGGACAGGCCCCTACGAGCAGTACTTC. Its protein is CASSPRRGTGPYEQYF.

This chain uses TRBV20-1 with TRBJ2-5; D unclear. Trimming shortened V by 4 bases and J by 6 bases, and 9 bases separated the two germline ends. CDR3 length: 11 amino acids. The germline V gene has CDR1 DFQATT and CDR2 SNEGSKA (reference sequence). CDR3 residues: CSANGQKTQYF. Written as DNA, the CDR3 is TGCAGTGCTAATGGGCAGAAGACCCAGTACTTC.

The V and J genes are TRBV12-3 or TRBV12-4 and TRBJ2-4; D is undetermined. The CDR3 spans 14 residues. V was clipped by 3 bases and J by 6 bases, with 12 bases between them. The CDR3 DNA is TGTGCCAGCAGTTTCTGGGAAAATGGAAACATTCAGTACTTC. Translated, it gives CASSFWENGNIQYF.

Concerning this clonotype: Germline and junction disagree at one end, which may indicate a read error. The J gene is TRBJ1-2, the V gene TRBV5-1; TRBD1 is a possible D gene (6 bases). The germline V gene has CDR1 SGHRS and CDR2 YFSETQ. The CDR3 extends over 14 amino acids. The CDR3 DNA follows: TGCGTCAGCAGCCCCCGGGGACAAAACTATGGCTACACCTTC. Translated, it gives CVSSPRGQNYGYTF.

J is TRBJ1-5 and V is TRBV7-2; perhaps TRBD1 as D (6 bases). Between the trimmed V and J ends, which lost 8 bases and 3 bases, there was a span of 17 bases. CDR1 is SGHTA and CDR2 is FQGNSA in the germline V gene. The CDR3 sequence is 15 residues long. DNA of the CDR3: TGTGCCAGCGGCTCCACGACAGGTCCCAATCAGCCCCAGCATTTT. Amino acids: CASGSTTGPNQPQHF.

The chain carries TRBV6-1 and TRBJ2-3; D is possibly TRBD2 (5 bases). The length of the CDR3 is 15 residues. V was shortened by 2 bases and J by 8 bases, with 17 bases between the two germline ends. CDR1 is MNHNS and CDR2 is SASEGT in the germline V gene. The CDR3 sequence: CASSETDSSGLTQYF. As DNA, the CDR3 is TGTGCCAGCAGTGAAACCGATTCCAGCGGCCTTACGCAGTATTTT.

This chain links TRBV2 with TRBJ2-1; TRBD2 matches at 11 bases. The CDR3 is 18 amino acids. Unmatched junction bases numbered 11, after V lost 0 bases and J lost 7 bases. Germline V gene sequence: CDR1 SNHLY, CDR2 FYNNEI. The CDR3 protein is CASSEAPASGRSVNEQFF. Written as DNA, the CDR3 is TGTGCCAGCAGTGAAGCCCCCGCTAGCGGGAGGTCGGTTAATGAGCAGTTCTTC.

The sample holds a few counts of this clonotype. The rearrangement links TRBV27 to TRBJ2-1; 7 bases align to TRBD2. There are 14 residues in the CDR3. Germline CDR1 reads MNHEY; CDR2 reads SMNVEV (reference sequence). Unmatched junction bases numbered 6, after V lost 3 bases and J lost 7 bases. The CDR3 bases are TGTGCCAGCAGTTTTGGGGACGGGAGGAATGAGCAGTTCTTC. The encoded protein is CASSFGDGRNEQFF.

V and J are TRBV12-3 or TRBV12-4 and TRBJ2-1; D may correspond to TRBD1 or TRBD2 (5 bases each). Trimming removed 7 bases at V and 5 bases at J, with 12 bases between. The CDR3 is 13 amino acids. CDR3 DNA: TGTGCCAGCACGGGGACCCTGGACAATGAGCAGTTCTTC. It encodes CASTGTLDNEQFF.

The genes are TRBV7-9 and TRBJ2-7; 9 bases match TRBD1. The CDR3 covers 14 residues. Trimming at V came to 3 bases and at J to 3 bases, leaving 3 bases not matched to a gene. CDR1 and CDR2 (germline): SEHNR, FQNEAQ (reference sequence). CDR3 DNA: TGTGCCAGCAGCTTGAGACAGGGGGTCTACGAGCAGTACTTC. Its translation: CASSLRQGVYEQYF.

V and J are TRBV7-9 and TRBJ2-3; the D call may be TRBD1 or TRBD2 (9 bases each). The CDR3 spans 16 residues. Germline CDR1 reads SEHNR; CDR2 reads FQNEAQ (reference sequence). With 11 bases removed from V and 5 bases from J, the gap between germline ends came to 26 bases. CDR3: CAPGTGLAGPLDTQYF. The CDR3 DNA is TGTGCCCCCGGGACAGGGCTAGCGGGGCCCCTAGATACGCAGTATTTT.

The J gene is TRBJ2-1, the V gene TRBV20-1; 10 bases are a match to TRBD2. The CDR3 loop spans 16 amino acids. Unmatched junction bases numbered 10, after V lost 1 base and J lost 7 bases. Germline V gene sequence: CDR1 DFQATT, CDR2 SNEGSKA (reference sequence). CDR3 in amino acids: CSARVQPQGLANEQFF. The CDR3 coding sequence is TGCAGTGCTAGAGTACAACCTCAGGGACTAGCGAATGAGCAGTTCTTC.